This record covers a single T cell receptor beta chain. The data stem from a study of blood T cell repertoires in COVID-19. Study details: From the United States, Italy and Spain came samples of acute and convalescent COVID-19.

Germline V CDR1 and CDR2: KGHSH, LQKENI. Deletions cut 3 bases from V and 0 bases from J, with 9 bases between. The CDR3 is 14 residues long. Authors' data handling: From reference gene primer amplification, estimates of nucleated cell counts were derived. The data were produced by immunoSEQ multiplex PCR, yet TCRdb's version contains in-frame clones alone and is incomplete. The DNA gave D and trimming, while V, J and clone size come from that table. The sample contains 90,000 to 120,000 clones, more than 85% of which appear only once. Sequences were obtained from peripheral blood. This receptor was identified in a human donor in a cohort sampled during active COVID-19. The chain joins TRBV18 to TRBJ2-7; possible D gene TRBD2, 5 bases. The CDR3 spells CASSPQAGSYEQYF. The CDR3 nucleotides are TGTGCCAGCTCACCCCAGGCGGGCTCCTACGAGCAGTACTTC.